This T cell receptor (beta chain) stems from a study of Graves' ophthalmopathy and Graves' hyperthyroidism. Across the study: At initial diagnosis, peripheral blood was obtained, and this preceded any treatment.

Study-level results: Classification of ophthalmopathy versus stable hyperthyroidism by a 13-signature model yielded just under 90% sensitivity and around 77% specificity.

RNA transcripts were the source from which TCR beta CDR3 regions were amplified. The first-round RT-PCR employed HTBI primers together with the Qiagen OneStep RT-PCR kit. A multiplex PCR was then performed as the second round. TCRdb reanalysed the multiplex PCR reads using MiXCR and keeps one entry per CDR3 protein. The sample consists of hundreds of thousands of distinct CDR3 sequences, around 21% of them appearing once. In this sample, this clonotype turned up many times. The antigen remains undetermined. Each hyperthyroidism patient was newly diagnosed, with under 2 months' duration, and aged 18 to 65. PBMCs came from roughly 9.2 ml of fresh peripheral blood. CDR1 is SGHRS, CDR2 YFSETQ, per germline. The CDR3 has 16 amino acids. J lost 0 bases, V lost 4 bases, and 5 bases had no gene match.

Sequenced sample: peripheral blood. The chain carries TRBV5-1 and TRBJ2-2, with 8 bases fitting TRBD1. The receptor was derived from a woman between 18 and 29 years old with stable Graves' hyperthyroidism. The CDR3 is CASSARTGSNTGELFF. The CDR3 DNA reads as TGCGCCAGCAGCGCCCGGACAGGGTCGAACACCGGGGAGCTGTTTTTT. Filled out from reference TRBV5-1 and TRBJ2-2, the complete variable domain reads KAGVTQTPRYLIKTRGQQVTLSCSPISGHRSVSWYQQTPGQGLQFLFEYFSETQRNKGNFPGRFSGRQFSNSRSEMNVSTLELGDSALYLCASSARTGSNTGELFFGEGSRLTVL.